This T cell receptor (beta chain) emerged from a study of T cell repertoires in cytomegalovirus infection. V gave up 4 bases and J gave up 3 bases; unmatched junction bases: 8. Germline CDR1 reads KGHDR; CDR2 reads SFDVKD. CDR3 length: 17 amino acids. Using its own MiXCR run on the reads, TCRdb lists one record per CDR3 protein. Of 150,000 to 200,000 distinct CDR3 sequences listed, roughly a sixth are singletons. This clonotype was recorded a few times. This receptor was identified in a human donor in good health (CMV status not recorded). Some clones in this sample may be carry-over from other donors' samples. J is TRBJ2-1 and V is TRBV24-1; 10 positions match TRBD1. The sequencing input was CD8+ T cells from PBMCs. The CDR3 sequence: CATSDPGQGGIYNEQFF. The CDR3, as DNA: TGTGCCACCAGTGACCCTGGACAGGGGGGGATCTACAATGAGCAGTTCTTC.